The sequence of this T cell receptor (beta chain) was determined in a study of T cell responses to AZD1222 COVID-19 vaccine. V was clipped by 0 bases and J by 6 bases, with 14 bases between them. The CDR3 extends over 15 amino acids. Per the germline V gene, CDR1 is LNHNV and CDR2 is YYDKDF (reference sequence). The assay was immunoSEQ multiplex PCR, and TCRdb's table has in-frame clones only and misses some. Of roughly 120,000 clones listed, approximately 86% are singletons. A remark on this clone: The antigen is not known.

Whole-study results and caveats: Researchers took repertoire samples only after the peak T cell response had come. Clonal diversity may have been underestimated in mostly white British donors. CD4 TCRs associated with vaccination spanned spike, dominating at 160-218 and 743-854.

Source: peripheral blood, taken on day 0 of MenACWY control vaccination. The V and J genes are TRBV15 and TRBJ1-1, with D possibly being TRBD1 (6 bases). This TCR derives from an adult in good health. The CDR3 DNA follows: TGTGCCACCAGCAGAGACCAACAGGGAAGGGCTGAAGCTTTCTTT. Its translation is CATSRDQQGRAEAFF.